This T cell receptor (beta chain) was identified in a study of blood T cell repertoires in COVID-19. Study at large: From the United States, Italy and Spain came samples of acute and convalescent COVID-19.

Per germline, CDR1 MNHEY and CDR2 SMNVEV (reference sequence). The CDR3 length is 12 residues. Trimming took off 8 bases at V and 1 base at J, with 5 bases between the two ends. Under the authors' procedure: Amplified reference gene primers provided the basis for estimating nucleated cell counts. Sequencing used immunoSEQ multiplex PCR; TCRdb keeps in-frame clones, though not all of them. From that table come the V and J calls and clone size; the DNA was used to work out D and trimming. The sample contains about 200,000 clones, more than 75% of which appear only once. The TCR was taken from a human donor in a cohort sampled during active COVID-19. Sequenced material: peripheral blood. The chain recombines TRBV27 with TRBJ2-2; D gene unclear. This CDR3 reads CASRRNTGELFF. The DNA of the CDR3 is TGTGCCAGCCGCAGGAACACCGGGGAGCTGTTTTTT.